This entry lists 5 T cell receptor beta chains sequenced from one sample in a study of cytomegalovirus exposure and HLA in healthy donors (dated by TCRdb to 2016 to 2017). The method was the immunoSEQ multiplex PCR assay. For the multiplex PCR, a mixture combining 60 forward primers for TCR Vbeta segments and 13 reverse primers for TCR Jbeta segments was used. Not all clones reach the TCRdb copy of this immuneACCESS table, which keeps in-frame sequences only. Checked studies attribute under half of the gap to unresolved V genes and leave the rest unexplained. This sample comprises 80,000 or so clones, 77% of them detected only once. The ten largest clones capture approximately 3% of the sample. The sequencing input was PBMCs. These receptors all come from a man between 45 and 60 years old in good health and CMV-seropositive.

This clone showed up just once. CDR3 DNA: TGTGCCAGCAGCTTCCCTAGCGGGAGAGTCACAGATACGCAGTATTTT. It specifies CASSFPSGRVTDTQYF. The chain couples TRBV5-4 to TRBJ2-3; 10 bases line up with TRBD2. This CDR3 comprises 16 residues. Germline values: CDR1 SGHNT, CDR2 YYREEE (reference sequence). After removal of 2 bases from V and 2 bases from J, the junction contained 5 bases not matched to a gene.

This clone occurred a few times. The chain couples TRBV19 to TRBJ2-5; a possible D gene is TRBD2 (6 bases). Germline V gene lookup returns CDR1 LNHDA and CDR2 SQIVND (reference sequence). The CDR3 contains 14 residues. V was shortened by 5 bases and J by 6 bases, with 16 bases between the two germline ends. The CDR3 reads CASSYRENTKTQYF. CDR3 nucleotides: TGTGCCAGTAGTTACCGGGAGAACACGAAGACCCAGTACTTC. The full variable domain, its missing parts supplied by reference TRBV19 and TRBJ2-5, is DGGITQSPKYLFRKEGQNVTLSCEQNLNHDAMYWYRQDPGQGLRLIYYSQIVNDFQKGDIAEGYSVSREKKESFPLTVTSAQKNPTAFYLCASSYRENTKTQYFGPGTRLLVL.

The chain is built from TRBV5-1 and TRBJ2-3; D not certain. The germline V gene has CDR1 SGHRS and CDR2 YFSETQ. There are 15 residues in the CDR3. V gave up 2 bases and J gave up 4 bases, with 14 bases separating them. Here the CDR3 reads CASSLHLDAADTQYF. CDR3 nucleotides: TGCGCCAGCAGCTTACACCTAGATGCCGCAGATACGCAGTATTTT.

V is TRBV7-3 and J is TRBJ2-6; D unclear. The CDR3 is 16 residues long. Germline CDR1 is SGHTA and CDR2 is FQGTGA. V lost 3 bases and J lost 0, with 9 bases in between. Here the CDR3 DNA reads TGTGCCAGCAGCTTGCAGTCTGTCTCTGGGGCCAACGTCCTGACTTTC. It specifies CASSLQSVSGANVLTF.

The V call is TRBV9, the J call TRBJ2-7, with unresolved D. The CDR3 is made up of 14 amino acids. The V gene's germline CDR1 is SGDLS and CDR2 YYNGEE. The germline V and J ends were trimmed by 0 bases and 2 bases, with 9 bases remaining between them. This chain's CDR3 is CASSVDLSAYEQYF. The DNA of the CDR3 is TGTGCCAGCAGCGTAGACCTCTCGGCCTACGAGCAGTACTTC.